This TCR beta chain was obtained from a study of T cells in Graves' hyperthyroidism and ophthalmopathy. This clonotype has ten or more counts. Germline CDR1 is LGHNT and CDR2 is FRNRAP. This CDR3 is 17 amino acids long. Trimming removed 6 bases from V and 2 bases from J; junction bases left unmatched: 8. Template material for amplifying TCR beta CDR3 regions consisted of RNA transcripts. In the first-round RT-PCR of the TCR CDR3, the HTBI primer set was used. TCRdb fed the multiplex PCR reads into MiXCR, producing one record per CDR3 protein. The data show fewer than 650,000 distinct CDR3 sequences, around 13% seen once.

V gene TRBV12-5 combines with J gene TRBJ2-1; 12 bases fit TRBD2. The sequencing input was blood. This receptor was identified in a middle-aged woman with Graves' hyperthyroidism. CDR3 in DNA: TGTGCTAGTGGCCTCAGACTAGCGGGAGACCCCTACAATGAGCAGTTCTTC. Its translation: CASGLRLAGDPYNEQFF.